The 21 T cell receptor beta chains in this list originate from one sample, sequenced in a study of blood T cell repertoires in COVID-19. Sequencing used immunoSEQ multiplex PCR; TCRdb keeps in-frame clones, though not all of them. Of some 360,000 clones detected, approximately 89% appear once; the ten largest clones hold 3.9%. The sample was peripheral blood. The receptor set was obtained from a woman in her sixties with COVID-19, enrolled during active disease.

This clone showed up just a few times. This rearrangement joins TRBV5-4 to TRBJ1-6; weak D call: TRBD1 (5 bases). Between the trimmed V and J ends, which lost 9 bases and 11 bases, there was a span of 18 bases. There are 13 residues in the CDR3. Germline loops: CDR1 SGHNT, CDR2 YYREEE (reference sequence). The CDR3, as DNA: TGTGCCATCTCGTGGGGGGGGATAACACCCCTCCACTTT. It yields the protein CAISWGGITPLHF.

The chain uses TRBV7-6 and TRBJ1-1, with 12 nucleotides matching TRBD1. CDR3 length equals 14 residues. The junction had 1 base not matched to a gene; V was cut back by 2 bases and J by 6 bases. Germline V lookup: CDR1 SGHVS, CDR2 FNYEAQ. In DNA, the CDR3 is TGTGCCAGCAGCTTACGGGACAGGGGGCCTGAAGCTTTCTTT. As protein: CASSLRDRGPEAFF.

The chain joins TRBV9 to TRBJ2-5; tentatively, D is TRBD1 (6 bases). V was cut by 0 bases and J by 2 bases, with 8 bases left in between. The CDR3 consists of 14 residues. The germline V gene encodes CDR1 SGDLS and CDR2 YYNGEE. As DNA, the CDR3 is TGTGCCAGCAGCGTAGGAGGGGGACAAGAGACCCAGTACTTC. Its protein is CASSVGGGQETQYF.

This rearrangement joins TRBV9 to TRBJ1-1; the match to TRBD1 covers 11 bases. This CDR3 region has 14 residues. Germline values: CDR1 SGDLS, CDR2 YYNGEE. Trimming took 4 bases from V and 4 from J; bases not matched to a gene: 3. For the CDR3, the DNA is TGTGCCAGCAGCACTGGGACAGGGGGCACTGAAGCTTTCTTT. This translates into CASSTGTGGTEAFF.

The chain employs TRBV2 and TRBJ2-7; 8 positions agree with TRBD2. CDR1 is SNHLY and CDR2 is FYNNEI in the germline V gene. The V and J ends lost 6 bases and 0 bases, in that order; junction bases with no gene match: 7. The CDR3 is 15 residues long. CDR3 amino acids: CASRRGGGISYEQYF. CDR3 nucleotide sequence: TGTGCCAGCAGGAGGGGCGGGGGGATCTCCTACGAGCAGTACTTC.

The chain couples TRBV5-1 to TRBJ1-1; TRBD1 matches 9 bases. This CDR3 has 16 residues. CDR1 and CDR2 (germline): SGHRS, YFSETQ. The J segment lost 0 bases and the V segment lost 1 base, leaving 4 bases of the junction unmatched. For the CDR3, the DNA is TGCGCCAGCAGCTTGCCAGGGACAGGGATGAACACTGAAGCTTTCTTT. It specifies CASSLPGTGMNTEAFF.

This chain uses TRBV3-1 (or the pseudogene TRBV3-2) with TRBJ2-5; D may be TRBD2 (6 bases). The CDR3 has 15 amino acids. Germline loops: CDR1 LGHDT, CDR2 YNNKEL (reference sequence). V was shortened by 0 bases and J by 5 bases, with 13 bases between the two germline ends. This CDR3 reads CASSQDLGGRETQYF. The CDR3 bases are TGTGCCAGCAGCCAAGATCTGGGAGGCCGGGAGACCCAGTACTTC.

The chain links TRBV18 to TRBJ1-2, with 8 bases matching TRBD1. The CDR3 contains 17 residues. J lost 1 base, V lost 1 base, and 8 bases had no gene match. Germline V gene sequence: CDR1 KGHSH, CDR2 LQKENI. The CDR3 is CASSPRARGRVNYGYTF. CDR3 nucleotide sequence: TGTGCCAGCTCACCACGGGCCAGGGGGCGCGTTAACTATGGCTACACCTTC. The complete variable domain, with remaining parts taken from reference TRBV18 and TRBJ1-2, reads NAGVMQNPRHLVRRRGQEARLRCSPMKGHSHVYWYRQLPEEGLKFMVYLQKENIIDESGMPKERFSAEFPKEGPSILRIQQVVRGDSAAYFCASSPRARGRVNYGYTFGSGTRLTVV.

This clone was seen only a few times. This chain uses TRBV6-1 with TRBJ2-4, with D possibly being TRBD2 (7 bases). Germline CDR1 and CDR2: MNHNS and SASEGT. With 0 bases removed from V and 0 bases from J, the gap between germline ends came to 27 bases. The CDR3 is 22 residues long. Here the CDR3 DNA reads TGTGCCAGCAGTGAAGCCCGGGGGGCGCTGGGTGCGGGGGCGCCAGCCAAAAACATTCAGTACTTC. It specifies CASSEARGALGAGAPAKNIQYF.

V and J are TRBV6-1 and TRBJ1-3; a weak D match, TRBD1 (6 bases). Deletions cut 2 bases from V and 0 bases from J, with 14 bases between. This CDR3 has 17 amino acids. CDR1 is MNHNS, CDR2 SASEGT, per germline. The CDR3 loop reads CASSEMRGAHSGNTIYF. CDR3 in DNA: TGTGCCAGCAGTGAAATGCGGGGGGCGCACTCTGGAAACACCATATATTTT.

The chain carries TRBV6-4 and TRBJ1-1; a possible D gene is TRBD1 (6 bases). CDR1 MRHNA and CDR2 SNTAGT come from the germline V gene. CDR3 size: 13 residues. The ends were cut back, 7 bases at V and 2 bases at J, with 11 bases in the middle. Written as DNA, the CDR3 is TGTGCCAGCAAGGACAGAACAAACACTGAAGCTTTCTTT. It codes for CASKDRTNTEAFF.

This chain links TRBV7-9 with TRBJ1-1; 7 bases agree with TRBD1. The CDR3 is 16 amino acids. The V gene's germline CDR1 is SEHNR and CDR2 FQNEAQ (reference sequence). With V trimmed by 5 bases and J by 5 bases, 14 bases remained unmatched. CDR3 in DNA: TGTGCCAGCAGCCCCTTCCTGGAGAACAGGGGTACTGAAGCTTTCTTT. Protein product: CASSPFLENRGTEAFF.

This clone was seen at least ten times. The rearrangement links TRBV4-1 to TRBJ1-6, with D possibly TRBD1 on 5 matching bases. The germline V and J ends were trimmed by 2 bases and 9 bases, with 17 bases remaining between them. CDR3 size: 16 residues. The germline V gene encodes CDR1 MGHRA and CDR2 YSYEKL. CDR3 coding DNA: TGCGCCAGCAGCCAAATAGGGGTCAGGGAAGGTTCACCCCTCCACTTT. Its translation: CASSQIGVREGSPLHF.

The rearrangement joins TRBV5-6 to TRBJ1-1; the match to TRBD1 covers 11 bases. CDR3 length equals 16 residues. Germline CDR1 and CDR2: SGHDT and YYEEEE. The junction had 6 bases not matched to a gene; V was cut back by 2 bases and J by 3 bases. The DNA of the CDR3 is TGTGCCAGCAGCTTAGGACAGGGGGCTTGGGACACTGAAGCTTTCTTT. Translating gives CASSLGQGAWDTEAFF.

V is TRBV3-1 (or the pseudogene TRBV3-2) and J is TRBJ1-2; D perhaps matches TRBD1 (6 bases). With 0 bases removed from V and 8 bases from J, the gap between germline ends came to 16 bases. The CDR3 contains 15 residues. Germline CDR1 is LGHDT and CDR2 is YNNKEL (reference sequence). CDR3 amino acids: CASSQDSQGRGGYTF. CDR3 nucleotide sequence: TGTGCCAGCAGCCAAGATTCTCAGGGGAGAGGAGGCTACACCTTC.

The rearrangement uses TRBV3-1 (or the pseudogene TRBV3-2) and TRBJ2-2; D gene unclear. Germline assignment: CDR1 LGHDT and CDR2 YNNKEL (reference sequence). The V and J ends lost 2 bases and 0 bases respectively, with 10 bases between them. The CDR3 sequence is 16 residues long. This chain's CDR3 is CASSQYIYPNTGELFF. For the CDR3, the DNA is TGTGCCAGCAGCCAATATATCTACCCGAACACCGGGGAGCTGTTTTTT.

The chain recombines TRBV19 with TRBJ1-2, with no clear D. With 5 bases removed from V and 5 bases from J, the gap between germline ends came to 18 bases. Germline CDR1 reads LNHDA; CDR2 reads SQIVND (reference sequence). This CDR3 spans 15 amino acids. Here the CDR3 reads CASSSEGRRDYGYTF. CDR3 sequence (DNA): TGTGCCAGTAGTTCCGAAGGGCGGCGGGATTATGGCTACACCTTC.

This sequence joins TRBV29-1 and TRBJ2-7; 11 bases match TRBD1. J was trimmed by 3 bases and V by 2 bases; bases with no gene match: 6. Germline assignment: CDR1 SQVTM and CDR2 ANQGSEA. The CDR3 is 15 amino acids. The CDR3 DNA sequence: TGCAGCGTTGAAAGCTCCGGGACAGGGGGCTACGAGCAGTACTTC. This gives the protein CSVESSGTGGYEQYF.

The rearrangement uses TRBV30 and TRBJ2-1; 10 bases match TRBD2. In germline, CDR1 is GTSNPN, CDR2 SVGIG (reference sequence). V was pared by 2 bases and J by 7 bases, with 14 bases of the junction left unmatched. This CDR3 spans 17 amino acids. The CDR3 DNA sequence: TGTGCCTGGAGTACCTCCCGATTTAGCGGGGGGACGAATGAGCAGTTCTTC. Protein product: CAWSTSRFSGGTNEQFF.

This clone turned up a few times. The chain links TRBV3-1 (or the pseudogene TRBV3-2) to TRBJ1-4; D perhaps matches TRBD1 (5 bases). Between the trimmed V and J ends, which lost 3 bases and 8 bases, there was a span of 13 bases. CDR3 length: 14 residues. In germline, CDR1 is LGHDT, CDR2 YNNKEL (reference sequence). CDR3 loop: CASSHGTFGEKLFF. The DNA of the CDR3 is TGTGCCAGCAGCCATGGGACTTTCGGGGAAAAACTGTTTTTT.

The chain combines TRBV5-4 with TRBJ1-2; TRBD1 aligns across 9 bases. This CDR3 is 15 amino acids long. Germline V lookup: CDR1 SGHNT, CDR2 YYREEE (reference sequence). The junction had 5 bases not matched to a gene; V was cut back by 4 bases and J by 1 base. The CDR3: CASSIQGARNYGYTF. Here the CDR3 DNA reads TGTGCCAGCAGCATACAGGGGGCCCGTAACTATGGCTACACCTTC.